This TCR beta chain was found in a study of T-cell reconstitution after alpha-beta-depleted transplantation in children. Unique molecular identifiers featured in how the TCRbeta library was prepared. TCRdb re-derived calls from the PCR reads in MiXCR, one entry per CDR3 protein. The data show about 590,000 distinct CDR3 sequences, roughly 13% seen once. To note about this clonotype: The junction and the germline gene differ at one end; a read error may be behind it.

The V gene's germline CDR1 is KGHDR and CDR2 SFDVKD. The CDR3 contains 21 residues. The specimen was PBMCs, mostly from graft donor cells, collected 360 days after TCRalphabeta/CD19-depleted stem cell transplant. The rearrangement joins TRBV24-1 to TRBJ2-5, with 12 bases aligning to TRBD2. This sequence was found in a male patient between 10 and 17 years old who had a stem cell transplant for acute myeloid leukemia, so the T cells may come from the graft donor. The CDR3 DNA reads as TGTGCGACCAGTGATTGGGACACCCAAGGGTCTAGCGGGAGGGCCACAGAGACCCAGTACTTC. Amino acid sequence: CATSDWDTQGSSGRATETQYF.